The present T cell receptor (beta chain) was sequenced within a study of blood T cell repertoires in COVID-19. About the research overall: Samples taken during acute and convalescent COVID-19 were collected in the United States, Italy and Spain. Sample material is recorded as cDNA or gDNA derived from T cells, B-cell-depleted T cells, or PBMCs.

How the authors handled the data: The assay estimated nucleated cells by amplifying reference gene primers. Using immunoSEQ multiplex PCR, the repertoire was profiled, and TCRdb retains in-frame clones only, with some absent. V, J and clone size reflect that table, while D and trimming were determined from the DNA. The data hold some 270,000 clones, with roughly 89% observed a single time. CDR1 and CDR2 from the germline V gene are SGHVS and FNYEAQ. This CDR3 spans 14 amino acids. Trimming took off 6 bases at V and 4 bases at J, with 13 bases between the two ends. Material for sequencing was peripheral blood. The chain links TRBV7-6 to TRBJ1-3; no clear D. This receptor was taken from a middle-aged woman who had recovered from COVID-19. The CDR3 loop reads CASSLWTDGNTIYF. The CDR3 nucleotides are TGTGCCAGCAGTCTATGGACTGACGGAAACACCATATATTTT.